The rows below give T cell receptor beta chains drawn from one sample of a study of read filtering for tumor transcriptome and immune sequencing. MiXCR, run by TCRdb on the reads, gives a single entry per CDR3 protein. The data contain under 60,000 distinct CDR3 sequences, approximately 19% of them seen just once; the ten biggest clones take up approximately 15%. The sample was a population of CD138-negative cells sorted from bone marrow. The receptors come from a donor aged 40 or older with multiple myeloma. The CDR3 runs from the conserved cysteine through the conserved F or W. Fields, in order: J gene, D gene, clone size, V gene, CDR3 protein, CDR3 DNA. A D gene is named only where the DNA matches it firmly. Only part of the rows carry a size: once, few, many, or a class if the clone is expanded.

>TRBJ2-2|-|many|TRBV19
CASSIRQDTGELFF
TGTGCCAGTAGTATTAGACAAGACACCGGGGAGCTGTTTTTT
>TRBJ2-7|TRBD1|many|TRBV5-1
CASSFAPPGQAPNEQYF
TGCGCCAGCAGCTTTGCCCCTCCGGGACAGGCCCCCAACGAGCAGTACTTC
>TRBJ2-3|TRBD2|-|TRBV3-1
CASRKAGGTDTQYF
TGTGCCAGCAGGAAAGCGGGGGGCACAGATACGCAGTATTTT
>TRBJ2-4|-|many|TRBV6-5
CATRPGPSNKVAKNIQYF
TGTGCCACTCGTCCGGGGCCCTCCAATAAGGTGGCCAAAAACATTCAGTACTTC
>TRBJ2-1|TRBD2|many|TRBV7-9
CASSHPSSGRYNEQFF
TGTGCCAGCAGCCATCCTTCTAGCGGGAGGTACAATGAGCAGTTCTTC
>TRBJ2-5|TRBD1|many|TRBV25-1
CASSDRVRQETQYF
TGTGCCAGCTCAGACAGGGTCAGGCAAGAGACCCAGTACTTC
>TRBJ2-2|-|-|TRBV7-9
CASSPDGPSPHTGELFF
TGTGCCAGCAGCCCAGACGGACCCTCCCCTCACACCGGGGAGCTGTTTTTT
>TRBJ2-3|TRBD1|many|TRBV5-1
CASSFGQGALSDTQYF
TGCGCCAGCAGCTTCGGACAGGGGGCTTTATCAGATACGCAGTATTTT
>TRBJ1-1|-|many|TRBV29-1
CSVEEVGRAFF
TGCAGCGTTGAAGAGGTAGGGAGGGCTTTCTTT
>TRBJ2-1|TRBD1|many|TRBV5-1
CASSLFGTGPQSSYNEQFF
TGCGCCAGCAGCTTATTCGGGACAGGGCCACAAAGCTCCTACAATGAGCAGTTCTTC
>TRBJ2-1|-|many|TRBV4-2
CASSQGRTNNEQFF
TGTGCCAGCAGCCAAGGCCGGACTAACAATGAGCAGTTCTTC
>TRBJ2-3|-|many|TRBV20-1
CSARDWASVADTQYF
TGCAGTGCTAGAGATTGGGCTAGCGTGGCAGATACGCAGTATTTT
>TRBJ2-3|TRBD1|many|TRBV28
CASSYPQTGYMADTQYF
TGTGCCAGCAGTTACCCCCAGACAGGGTACATGGCAGATACGCAGTATTTT
>TRBJ2-5|-|many|TRBV5-4
CASSLIGGQETQYF
TGTGCCAGCAGCTTGATTGGGGGGCAGGAGACCCAGTACTTC
>TRBJ2-1|TRBD2|medium-sized|TRBV10-3
CAIGTSGVNEQFF
TGTGCCATCGGAACTAGCGGGGTCAATGAGCAGTTCTTC
>TRBJ2-1|-|few|TRBV27
CASSLFSMGVAVYNEQFF
TGTGCCAGCAGTTTATTTTCAATGGGGGTAGCGGTCTACAATGAGCAGTTCTTC
>TRBJ2-5|-|many|TRBV14
CVSSPGFGYQETQYF
TGTGTCAGCAGCCCCGGTTTTGGGTACCAAGAGACCCAGTACTTC
>TRBJ1-1|-|many|TRBV5-1
CASSSSRRADNTEAFF
TGCGCCAGCAGCTCCTCGCGGCGGGCAGACAACACTGAAGCTTTCTTT
>TRBJ2-4|-|many|TRBV2
CASSVEQLAKNIQYF
TGTGCCAGCAGTGTGGAACAGTTGGCCAAAAACATTCAGTACTTC
>TRBJ2-5|-|-|TRBV5-5
CASSLFNRAAPQQYF
TGTGCCAGCAGCTTGTTCAATCGGGCAGCTCCACAGCAGTACTTC
>TRBJ2-6|-|many|TRBV18
CASSPPNTVSGANVLTF
TGTGCCAGCTCACCGCCAAACACGGTCTCTGGGGCCAACGTCCTGACTTTC
>TRBJ2-2|TRBD2|many|TRBV2
CASSPGTRHTGELFF
TGTGCCAGCAGCCCCGGGACTAGACACACCGGGGAGCTGTTTTTT
>TRBJ2-7|-|many|TRBV4-3
CASSRQQGYEQYF
TGCGCCAGCAGCCGCCAACAGGGCTACGAGCAGTACTTC
>TRBJ2-1|TRBD2|many|TRBV24-1
CATSDQGLAGVWQFF
TGTGCCACCAGTGATCAGGGACTAGCGGGAGTCTGGCAGTTCTTC
>TRBJ1-1|-|many|TRBV29-1
CSVGEAEAFF
TGCAGCGTGGGGGAGGCTGAAGCTTTCTTT
>TRBJ1-1|TRBD1|many|TRBV5-1
CASGDRSGSTEAFF
TGCGCCAGTGGGGACAGGTCGGGGTCCACTGAAGCTTTCTTT
>TRBJ1-1|TRBD1|many|TRBV7-8
CASSLASRQGSTEAFF
TGTGCCAGCAGCTTAGCGTCGAGACAGGGATCGACTGAAGCTTTCTTT
>TRBJ2-5|-|many|TRBV20-1
CSARDPDGQETQYF
TGCAGTGCTAGAGATCCGGACGGTCAAGAGACCCAGTACTTC